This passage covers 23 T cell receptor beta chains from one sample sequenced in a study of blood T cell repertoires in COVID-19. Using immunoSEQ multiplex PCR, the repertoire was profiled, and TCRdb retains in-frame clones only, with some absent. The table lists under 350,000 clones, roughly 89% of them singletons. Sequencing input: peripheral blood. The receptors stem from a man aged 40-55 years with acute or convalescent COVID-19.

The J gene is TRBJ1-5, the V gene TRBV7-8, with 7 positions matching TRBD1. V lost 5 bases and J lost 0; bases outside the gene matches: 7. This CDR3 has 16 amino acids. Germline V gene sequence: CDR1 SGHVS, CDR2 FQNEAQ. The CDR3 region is CASSPTTGNSNQPQHF. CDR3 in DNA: TGTGCCAGCAGCCCTACGACAGGGAATAGCAATCAGCCCCAGCATTTT.

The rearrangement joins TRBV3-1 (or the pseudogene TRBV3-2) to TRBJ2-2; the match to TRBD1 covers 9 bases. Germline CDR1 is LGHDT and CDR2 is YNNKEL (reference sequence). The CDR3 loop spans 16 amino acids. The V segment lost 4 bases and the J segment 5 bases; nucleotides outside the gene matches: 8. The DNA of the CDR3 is TGTGCCAGCAGCCCATCGGGGACAGGGTGGACCGGGGAGCTGTTTTTT. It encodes CASSPSGTGWTGELFF.

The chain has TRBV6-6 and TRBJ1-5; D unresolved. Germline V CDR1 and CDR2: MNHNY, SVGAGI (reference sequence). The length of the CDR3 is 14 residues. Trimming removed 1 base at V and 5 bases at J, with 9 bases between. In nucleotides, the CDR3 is TGTGCCAGCAGTTACTTAGACGGGGATCAGCCCCAGCATTTT. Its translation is CASSYLDGDQPQHF.

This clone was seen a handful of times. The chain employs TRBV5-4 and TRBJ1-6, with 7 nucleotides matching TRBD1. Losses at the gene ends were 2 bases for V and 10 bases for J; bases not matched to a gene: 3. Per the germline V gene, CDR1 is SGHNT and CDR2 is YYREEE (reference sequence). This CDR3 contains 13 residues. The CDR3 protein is CASSFDRDSPLHF. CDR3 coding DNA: TGTGCCAGCAGCTTCGACAGGGACTCACCCCTCCACTTT.

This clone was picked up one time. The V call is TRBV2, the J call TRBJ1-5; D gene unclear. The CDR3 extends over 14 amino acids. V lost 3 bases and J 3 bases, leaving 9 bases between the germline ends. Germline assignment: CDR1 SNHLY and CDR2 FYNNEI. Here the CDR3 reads CASSERASNQPQHF. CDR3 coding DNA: TGTGCCAGCAGTGAGAGGGCTTCCAATCAGCCCCAGCATTTT.

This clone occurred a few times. The CDR3 DNA is TGCGCCAGCCGCTCACCACCGGGACAGAACACATCCTATGGCTACACCTTC. It yields the protein CASRSPPGQNTSYGYTF. The rearrangement joins TRBV10-1 to TRBJ1-2; the match to TRBD1 covers 7 bases. The CDR3 sequence is 17 residues long. Losses at the gene ends were 8 bases for V and 4 bases for J; bases not matched to a gene: 19. Germline CDR1 WNHNN, CDR2 SYGVQD (reference sequence).

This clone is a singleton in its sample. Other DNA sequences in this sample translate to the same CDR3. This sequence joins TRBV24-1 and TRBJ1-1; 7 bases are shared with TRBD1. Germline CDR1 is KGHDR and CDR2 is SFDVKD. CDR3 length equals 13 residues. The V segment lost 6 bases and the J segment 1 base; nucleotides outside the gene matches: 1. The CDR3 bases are TGTGCCACCAGTAGACAGGGGAACACTGAAGCTTTCTTT. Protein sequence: CATSRQGNTEAFF.

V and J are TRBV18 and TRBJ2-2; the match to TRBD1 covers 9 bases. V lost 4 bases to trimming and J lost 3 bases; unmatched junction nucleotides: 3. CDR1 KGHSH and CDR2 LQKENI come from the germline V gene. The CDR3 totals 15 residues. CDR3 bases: TGTGCCAGCTCACTGGGACAGGGACACACCGGGGAGCTGTTTTTT. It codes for CASSLGQGHTGELFF. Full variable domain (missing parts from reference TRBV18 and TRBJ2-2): NAGVMQNPRHLVRRRGQEARLRCSPMKGHSHVYWYRQLPEEGLKFMVYLQKENIIDESGMPKERFSAEFPKEGPSILRIQQVVRGDSAAYFCASSLGQGHTGELFFGEGSRLTVL.

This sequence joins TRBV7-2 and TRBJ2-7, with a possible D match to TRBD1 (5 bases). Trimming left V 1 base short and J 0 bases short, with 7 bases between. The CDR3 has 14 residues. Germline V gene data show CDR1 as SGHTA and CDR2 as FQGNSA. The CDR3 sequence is CASSLDRSSYEQYF. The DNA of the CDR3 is TGTGCCAGCAGCTTAGACAGGAGCTCCTACGAGCAGTACTTC.

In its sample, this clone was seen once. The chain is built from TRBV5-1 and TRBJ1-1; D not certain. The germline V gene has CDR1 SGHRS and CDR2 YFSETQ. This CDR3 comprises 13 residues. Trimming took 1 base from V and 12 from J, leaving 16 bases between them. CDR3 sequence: CASSLSPGGKSFF. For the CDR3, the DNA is TGCGCCAGCAGCTTGTCCCCGGGCGGGAAGTCTTTCTTT.

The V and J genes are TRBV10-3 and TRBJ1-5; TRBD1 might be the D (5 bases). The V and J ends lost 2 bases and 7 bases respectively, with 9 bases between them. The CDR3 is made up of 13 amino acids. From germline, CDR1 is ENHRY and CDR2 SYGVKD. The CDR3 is CAISEGARQPQHF. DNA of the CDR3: TGTGCCATCAGTGAGGGGGCCCGACAGCCCCAGCATTTT.

The CDR3 loop reads CASSGNGGVRDTQYF. CDR3 sequence (DNA): TGCGCCAGCAGCGGCAACGGGGGGGTTCGAGATACGCAGTATTTT. The rearrangement uses TRBV5-1 and TRBJ2-3; 8 bases align to TRBD2. CDR1 and CDR2 (germline): SGHRS, YFSETQ. The trim removed 4 bases at V and 5 bases at J, leaving 9 bases unmatched. The CDR3 extends over 15 amino acids.

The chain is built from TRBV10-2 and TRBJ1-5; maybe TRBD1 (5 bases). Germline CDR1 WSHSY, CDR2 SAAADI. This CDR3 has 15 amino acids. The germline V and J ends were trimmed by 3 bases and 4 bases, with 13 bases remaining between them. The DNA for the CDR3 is TGCGCCAGCAGTGAAATTGCAGGGCGGAATCAGCCCCAGCATTTT. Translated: CASSEIAGRNQPQHF.

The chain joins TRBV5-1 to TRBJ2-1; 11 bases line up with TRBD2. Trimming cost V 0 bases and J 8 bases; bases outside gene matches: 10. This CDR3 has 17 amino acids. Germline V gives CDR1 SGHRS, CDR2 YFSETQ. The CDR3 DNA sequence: TGCGCCAGCAGCTTGGGACTAGCGGGGATGACGGGCGATGAGCAGTTCTTC. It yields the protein CASSLGLAGMTGDEQFF.

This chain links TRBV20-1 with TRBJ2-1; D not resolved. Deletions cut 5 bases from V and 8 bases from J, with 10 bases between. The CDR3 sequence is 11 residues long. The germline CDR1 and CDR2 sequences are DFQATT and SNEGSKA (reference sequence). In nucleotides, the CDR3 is TGCAGTGCTTCCCCCCTCCATGAGCAGTTCTTC. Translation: CSASPLHEQFF.

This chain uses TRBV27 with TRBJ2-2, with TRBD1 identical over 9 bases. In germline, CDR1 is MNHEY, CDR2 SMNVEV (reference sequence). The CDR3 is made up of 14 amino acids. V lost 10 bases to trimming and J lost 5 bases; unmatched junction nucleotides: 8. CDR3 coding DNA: TGTGCCACCCGACAGGGGGGAGGTACCGGGGAGCTGTTTTTT. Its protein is CATRQGGGTGELFF.

CDR3 sequence: CASSFWTADGYTF. The CDR3 DNA reads TGTGCCAGCAGTTTTTGGACAGCCGATGGCTACACCTTC. The V call is TRBV12-3 or TRBV12-4, the J call TRBJ1-2, with D possibly being TRBD1 (6 bases). Trimming took 3 bases from V and 6 from J, leaving 11 bases between them. The CDR3 consists of 13 residues.

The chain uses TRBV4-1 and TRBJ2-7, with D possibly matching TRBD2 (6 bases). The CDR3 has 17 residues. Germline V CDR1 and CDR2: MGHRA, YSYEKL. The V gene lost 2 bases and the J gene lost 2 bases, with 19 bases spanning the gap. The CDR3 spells CASSQSSGTSFPYEQYF. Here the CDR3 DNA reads TGCGCCAGCAGCCAATCAAGCGGAACTAGCTTCCCCTACGAGCAGTACTTC.

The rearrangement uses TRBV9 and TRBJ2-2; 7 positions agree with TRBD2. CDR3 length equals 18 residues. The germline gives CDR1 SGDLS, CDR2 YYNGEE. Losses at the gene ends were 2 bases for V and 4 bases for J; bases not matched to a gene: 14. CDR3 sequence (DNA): TGTGCCAGCAGCGTCGGAGGGAGGGCTTACCCTGGCACCGGGGAGCTGTTTTTT. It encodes CASSVGGRAYPGTGELFF. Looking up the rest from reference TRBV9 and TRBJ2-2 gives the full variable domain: DSGVTQTPKHLITATGQRVTLRCSPRSGDLSVYWYQQSLDQGLQFLIQYYNGEERAKGNILERFSAQQFPDLHSELNLSSLELGDSALYFCASSVGGRAYPGTGELFFGEGSRLTVL.

CDR3 coding DNA: TGTGCCACCTCAGGGGGGATTGAGCAGTTCTTC. Amino acids: CATSGGIEQFF. This chain uses TRBV2 with TRBJ2-1, with D possibly being TRBD1 (7 bases). Trimming took 10 bases from V and 9 from J, leaving 13 bases between them. Germline V CDR1 and CDR2: SNHLY, FYNNEI. CDR3 length equals 11 residues.

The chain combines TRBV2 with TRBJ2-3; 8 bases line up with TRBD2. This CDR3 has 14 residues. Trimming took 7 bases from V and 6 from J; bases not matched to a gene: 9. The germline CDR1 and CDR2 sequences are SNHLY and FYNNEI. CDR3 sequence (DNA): TGTGCCAGCAAGGATTTAGCGGGGACGGATACGCAGTATTTT. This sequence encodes CASKDLAGTDTQYF.

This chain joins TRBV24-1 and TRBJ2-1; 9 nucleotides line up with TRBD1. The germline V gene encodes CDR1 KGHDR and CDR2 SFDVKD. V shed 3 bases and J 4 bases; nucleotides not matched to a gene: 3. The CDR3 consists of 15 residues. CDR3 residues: CATSDRQGGYNEQFF. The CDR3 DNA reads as TGTGCCACCAGTGATCGACAGGGGGGGTACAATGAGCAGTTCTTC.

This chain's CDR3 is CSASVRGGVRNEQFF. The CDR3 coding sequence is TGCAGTGCTAGTGTTCGCGGGGGTGTACGCAATGAGCAGTTCTTC. The rearrangement links TRBV20-1 to TRBJ2-1, with 7 positions matching TRBD2. The V and J ends lost 3 bases and 6 bases, in that order; junction bases with no gene match: 11. Germline values: CDR1 DFQATT, CDR2 SNEGSKA (reference sequence). This CDR3 comprises 15 residues.